These 32 T cell receptor beta chains came from one sample sequenced in a study of beta chain features in type 1 diabetes. As every portion of the isolated RNA was reverse transcribed, the sequencing read expressed TCRB transcripts. Only in-frame clones appear in the TCRdb table, and some are missing; sequencing was by immunoSEQ multiplex PCR. This sample has under 250,000 clones; roughly 30% occur once, and the top ten carry approximately 4%. Material for sequencing was central memory CD4+ T cells from blood. The receptors derive from a man aged 30 to 45 in good health.

This clone was picked up many times. The chain combines TRBV27 with TRBJ1-6; 9 bases are shared with TRBD1. CDR1 and CDR2 from the germline V gene are MNHEY and SMNVEV (reference sequence). The CDR3 is 15 residues long. After removal of 6 bases from V and 6 bases from J, the junction contained 6 bases not matched to a gene. The CDR3 region has the DNA TGTGCCAGCAGGCCCCCGGGACAGGGTAATTCACCCCTCCACTTT. Protein sequence: CASRPPGQGNSPLHF.

This clone has a handful of counts. V gene TRBV5-4 combines with J gene TRBJ2-3; D ambiguous. CDR1 is SGHNT, CDR2 YYREEE, per germline (reference sequence). The CDR3 is 16 amino acids. The V and J ends lost 5 bases and 1 base respectively, with 17 bases between them. CDR3: CASRSNLDSGTDTQYF. CDR3 DNA sequence: TGTGCCAGCAGATCAAATCTAGACTCCGGCACAGATACGCAGTATTTT. Supplemented by reference TRBV5-4 and TRBJ2-3, the full variable domain reads ETGVTQSPTHLIKTRGQQVTLRCSSQSGHNTVSWYQQALGQGPQFIFQYYREEENGRGNFPPRFSGLQFPNYSSELNVNALELDDSALYLCASRSNLDSGTDTQYFGPGTRLTVL.

This clone was observed a handful of times. CDR3: CASIGGNGETQYF. The CDR3 nucleotides read TGTGCCAGCATTGGAGGGAACGGAGAGACCCAGTACTTC. The chain recombines TRBV6-6 with TRBJ2-5; weak D call: TRBD2 (6 bases). The V end was cut by 7 bases, the J end by 4 bases, with 13 bases between. CDR3 size: 13 residues. Germline lookup yields CDR1 MNHNY and CDR2 SVGAGI (reference sequence).

V is TRBV27 and J is TRBJ1-6; TRBD1 aligns across 10 bases. The CDR3 totals 16 residues. CDR1 and CDR2 from the germline V gene are MNHEY and SMNVEV (reference sequence). V shed 1 base and J 10 bases; nucleotides not matched to a gene: 7. In DNA, the CDR3 is TGTGCCAGCAGTTTATATCGGGACAGGGGAAACTCACCCCTCCACTTT. It yields the protein CASSLYRDRGNSPLHF.

This clone was observed a few times. One junction end does not reproduce the germline sequence, and a read error may be involved. This chain's CDR3 is CARSLSQGGRGPARAQYF. The CDR3 region has the DNA TGTGCCCGCAGTTTATCGCAGGGGGGCAGGGGGCCGGCCAGGGCCCAGTACTTC. This chain joins TRBV28 and TRBJ2-5; TRBD1 agrees at 8 bases. The CDR3 consists of 18 residues. CDR1 and CDR2 from the germline V gene are MDHEN and SYDVKM.

The chain employs TRBV18 and TRBJ2-5; D gene ambiguous. This CDR3 has 14 residues. Germline CDR1 is KGHSH and CDR2 is LQKENI. The V end was cut by 0 bases, the J end by 3 bases, with 8 bases between. CDR3 DNA: TGTGCCAGCTCACCACCCCCAACAGAAGAGACCCAGTACTTC. Translation gives CASSPPPTEETQYF.

On this clone: Other DNA variants within this sample encode the same CDR3. This rearrangement joins TRBV5-4 to TRBJ2-5, with D unresolved. Trimming removed 1 base at V and 2 bases at J, with 6 bases between. CDR1 and CDR2 from the germline V gene are SGHNT and YYREEE (reference sequence). The CDR3 is made up of 13 amino acids. The CDR3 spells CASSLLLQETQYF. The CDR3 DNA reads as TGTGCCAGCAGCTTGCTACTACAAGAGACCCAGTACTTC.

This clone was observed a few times. This chain uses TRBV7-2 with TRBJ1-1; unclear D gene. Per germline, CDR1 SGHTA and CDR2 FQGNSA. The length of the CDR3 is 13 residues. Trimming stripped 2 bases from V and 3 bases from J, with 7 bases between. CDR3 sequence (DNA): TGTGCCAGCAGCTTATGGCGCTACACTGAAGCTTTCTTT. It is translated as CASSLWRYTEAFF.

The V and J genes are TRBV27 and TRBJ2-3, with 9 positions matching TRBD2. Germline assignment: CDR1 MNHEY and CDR2 SMNVEV (reference sequence). This CDR3 spans 15 amino acids. V lost 7 bases to trimming and J lost 2 bases; unmatched junction nucleotides: 7. The CDR3 spells CASNRAGGYTDTQYF. The CDR3 DNA reads TGTGCCAGCAATCGAGCGGGGGGCTACACAGATACGCAGTATTTT.

The rearrangement links TRBV27 to TRBJ2-2; 9 bases agree with TRBD2. The J segment lost 4 bases and the V segment lost 5 bases, leaving 8 bases of the junction unmatched. The CDR3 contains 16 residues. Looked up from germline, CDR1 is MNHEY and CDR2 is SMNVEV (reference sequence). The CDR3 region is CASSRWLAGRTGELFF. For the CDR3, the DNA is TGTGCCAGCAGTCGATGGCTAGCGGGACGCACCGGGGAGCTGTTTTTT.

This clone appeared once. The J gene is TRBJ1-1, the V gene TRBV7-9; D remains ambiguous. Trimming cost V 1 base and J 1 base, with 10 bases left between them. The CDR3 runs 15 residues. Per germline, CDR1 SEHNR and CDR2 FQNEAQ (reference sequence). For the CDR3, the DNA is TGTGCCAGCAGCTTAGGACGACTTCCGAACACTGAAGCTTTCTTT. This sequence encodes CASSLGRLPNTEAFF. Full variable domain (missing parts from reference TRBV7-9 and TRBJ1-1): DTGVSQNPRHKITKRGQNVTFRCDPISEHNRLYWYRQTLGQGPEFLTYFQNEAQLEKSRLLSDRFSAERPKGSFSTLEIQRTEQGDSAMYLCASSLGRLPNTEAFFGQGTRLTVV.

Written as DNA, the CDR3 is TGCGCCAGCAGCCTTCGACAGGGTCTCAACACTGAAGCTTTCTTT. Translated, it gives CASSLRQGLNTEAFF. The V call is TRBV5-1, the J call TRBJ1-1; 7 nucleotides line up with TRBD1. Looked up from germline, CDR1 is SGHRS and CDR2 is YFSETQ. V dropped 4 bases and J dropped 2; count of bases not matched to a gene: 8. The CDR3 runs to 15 residues.

V gene TRBV30 combines with J gene TRBJ2-5; no clear D. Trimming removed 2 bases from V and 7 bases from J, with 11 bases in between. Looked up from germline, CDR1 is GTSNPN and CDR2 is SVGIG (reference sequence). This CDR3 has 12 residues. The DNA of the CDR3 is TGTGCCTGGAGTCTGGGCGGCGTGACCCAGTACTTC. Translation: CAWSLGGVTQYF. Full variable domain (outside the CDR3, taken from reference TRBV30 and TRBJ2-5): SQTIHQWPATLVQPVGSPLSLECTVEGTSNPNLYWYRQAAGRGLQLLFYSVGIGQISSEVPQNLSASRPQDRQFILSSKKLLLSDSGFYLCAWSLGGVTQYFGPGTRLLVL.

The V call is TRBV21-1, the J call TRBJ2-3; the D call TRBD1 from the table was never checked on the DNA. TRBV21-1 is a pseudogene segment. The length of the CDR3 is 16 residues. CDR3 sequence (DNA): TGTGCCAGCAGTCCCAGGGGTGCAGAGAGCACAGATACGCAGTATTTT. Translating it yields CASSPRGAESTDTQYF.

V gene TRBV7-9 combines with J gene TRBJ2-1, with TRBD1 matching 8 bases. The CDR3 is 16 amino acids. Germline CDR1 is SEHNR and CDR2 is FQNEAQ (reference sequence). V lost 3 bases, J lost 5 bases, and 9 bases stayed unmatched. The CDR3 DNA sequence: TGTGCCAGCAGCTTCTCCGGACAGGGAACTAACAATGAGCAGTTCTTC. This codes for CASSFSGQGTNNEQFF.

This clone was observed many times. The rearrangement joins TRBV15 to TRBJ1-4; 8 positions agree with TRBD1. This CDR3 spans 13 amino acids. The germline CDR1 and CDR2 sequences are LNHNV and YYDKDF (reference sequence). After removal of 1 base from V and 8 bases from J, the junction contained 0 bases not matched to a gene. The CDR3 sequence: CATSRGTGEKLFF. The CDR3 nucleotides are TGTGCCACCAGCAGAGGGACAGGGGAAAAACTGTTTTTT. Drawing the rest from reference TRBV15 and TRBJ1-4, the complete variable domain is DAMVIQNPRYQVTQFGKPVTLSCSQTLNHNVMYWYQQKSSQAPKLLFHYYDKDFNNEADTPDNFQSRRPNTSFCFLDIRSPGLGDTAMYLCATSRGTGEKLFFGSGTQLSVL.

This chain uses TRBV5-1 with TRBJ2-5, with TRBD2 matching 7 bases. Germline lookup yields CDR1 SGHRS and CDR2 YFSETQ. With V trimmed by 4 bases and J by 2 bases, 11 bases remained unmatched. The CDR3 covers 16 residues. The CDR3 DNA sequence: TGCGCCAGCAGCAGGACCCCCGGGACTACTCAAGAGACCCAGTACTTC. It specifies CASSRTPGTTQETQYF.

The V call is TRBV18, the J call TRBJ2-5; TRBD2 might be the D (5 bases). This CDR3 is built from 15 residues. Germline-derived CDR1 and CDR2 are KGHSH and LQKENI. V was trimmed by 2 bases and J by 4 bases, leaving 14 bases between them. CDR3 DNA: TGTGCCAGCTCACCAAATCAGGCGGGCGGAGAGACCCAGTACTTC. Protein sequence: CASSPNQAGGETQYF. The full variable domain, completed using reference TRBV18 and TRBJ2-5, is NAGVMQNPRHLVRRRGQEARLRCSPMKGHSHVYWYRQLPEEGLKFMVYLQKENIIDESGMPKERFSAEFPKEGPSILRIQQVVRGDSAAYFCASSPNQAGGETQYFGPGTRLLVL.

In its sample, this clone was seen a few times. CDR3 coding DNA: TGTGCCAGCAGCGTAGATAGGCTAGCGGGGTCGGATACGCAGTATTTT. Encoded protein: CASSVDRLAGSDTQYF. The chain employs TRBV9 and TRBJ2-3, with 9 bases aligning to TRBD2. The CDR3 is 16 residues long. The germline CDR1 and CDR2 sequences are SGDLS and YYNGEE. The V and J ends lost 0 bases and 6 bases, in that order; junction bases with no gene match: 8. Full variable domain (remainder filled in from reference TRBV9 and TRBJ2-3): DSGVTQTPKHLITATGQRVTLRCSPRSGDLSVYWYQQSLDQGLQFLIQYYNGEERAKGNILERFSAQQFPDLHSELNLSSLELGDSALYFCASSVDRLAGSDTQYFGPGTRLTVL.

This chain joins TRBV7-2 and TRBJ2-3; D is uncertain. From germline, CDR1 is SGHTA and CDR2 FQGNSA. The CDR3 covers 15 residues. V was pared by 5 bases and J by 5 bases, with 17 bases between. CDR3 loop: CASSRDRAVRDTQYF. The CDR3 DNA reads as TGTGCCAGCAGCAGAGACCGTGCCGTCAGAGATACGCAGTATTTT.

The gene calls are TRBV7-2 and TRBJ2-2; D might be TRBD1 (5 bases). V gave up 1 base and J gave up 0 bases, with 6 bases separating them. The CDR3 spans 15 residues. Per the germline V gene, CDR1 is SGHTA and CDR2 is FQGNSA. In nucleotides, the CDR3 is TGTGCCAGCAGCTTAGGACAGCCGAACACCGGGGAGCTGTTTTTT. Translated, it gives CASSLGQPNTGELFF.

The table lists this clone with a few counts. The V gene is TRBV6-5, the J gene TRBJ1-2; D is undetermined. Looked up from germline, CDR1 is MNHEY and CDR2 is SVGAGI. Trimming removed 5 bases from V and 0 bases from J, with 7 bases in between. This CDR3 is built from 13 residues. CDR3 nucleotides: TGTGCCAGCAGTCCCCAGACTAACTATGGCTACACCTTC. Its protein is CASSPQTNYGYTF.

This clone appeared a few times. CDR3 nucleotide sequence: TGTGCCACCAGCACAAGATCCTACACCGGGGAGCTGTTTTTT. Translation: CATSTRSYTGELFF. The rearrangement uses TRBV15 and TRBJ2-2; D not certain. V was trimmed by 4 bases and J by 3 bases, leaving 9 bases between them. The CDR3 spans 14 residues. Germline V gene data show CDR1 as LNHNV and CDR2 as YYDKDF (reference sequence).

The gene calls are TRBV7-9 and TRBJ2-1; D unresolved. The CDR3 runs to 12 residues. Per germline, CDR1 SEHNR and CDR2 FQNEAQ (reference sequence). Trimming took 6 bases from V and 7 from J, leaving 10 bases between them. CDR3 coding DNA: TGTGCCAGCAGTTCTCTAGAAAATGAGCAGTTCTTC. The encoded protein is CASSSLENEQFF.

The chain carries TRBV28 and TRBJ2-1; unclear D gene. The CDR3 runs 18 residues. The V gene lost 5 bases and the J gene lost 0 bases, with 20 bases spanning the gap. In germline, CDR1 is MDHEN, CDR2 SYDVKM. CDR3 in amino acids: CASSPSRSRLSSYNEQFF. The CDR3, as DNA: TGTGCCAGCAGTCCGTCCCGGAGCCGTTTGAGCTCCTACAATGAGCAGTTCTTC.

The V call is TRBV6-6, the J call TRBJ1-2; the D gene is possibly TRBD1 (5 bases). CDR3 size: 16 residues. The germline V gene encodes CDR1 MNHNY and CDR2 SVGAGI (reference sequence). The V gene lost 6 bases and the J gene lost 2 bases, with 19 bases spanning the gap. The CDR3 coding sequence is TGTGCCAGCAGAGCAGGGTTTAGTCCGGCGAACTATGGCTACACCTTC. It codes for CASRAGFSPANYGYTF.

The rearrangement links TRBV19 to TRBJ2-1; weak D call: TRBD1 (6 bases). In germline, CDR1 is LNHDA, CDR2 SQIVND (reference sequence). This CDR3 has 14 amino acids. The V gene lost 2 bases and the J gene lost 6 bases, with 11 bases spanning the gap. The CDR3 DNA sequence: TGTGCCAGTAGTATAAGGGGGAGCGGCAATGAGCAGTTCTTC. It translates to CASSIRGSGNEQFF.

This clone has only a few counts. V gene TRBV25-1 combines with J gene TRBJ1-2, with 7 bases fitting TRBD1. Germline V lookup: CDR1 MGHDK, CDR2 SYGVNS. With 6 bases clipped from V and 0 bases from J, the junction kept 4 bases outside the gene matches. CDR3 size: 14 residues. The CDR3 loop is CASRPGQSNYGYTF. The CDR3 DNA reads TGTGCCAGCAGGCCGGGACAGTCTAACTATGGCTACACCTTC.

This clone has a handful of counts. The chain recombines TRBV20-1 with TRBJ2-5; D not resolved. Trimming pared 5 bases from V and 3 bases from J, leaving 4 bases between. Germline assignment: CDR1 DFQATT and CDR2 SNEGSKA (reference sequence). The CDR3 is made up of 10 amino acids. For the CDR3, the DNA is TGCAGTGCTGCGAAAGAGACCCAGTACTTC. This encodes CSAAKETQYF.

Points on this clone: Other DNA variants within this sample encode the same CDR3. This rearrangement joins TRBV27 to TRBJ1-5; D unclear. V was trimmed by 6 bases and J by 9 bases, leaving 12 bases between them. Germline CDR1 is MNHEY and CDR2 is SMNVEV (reference sequence). The CDR3 length is 12 residues. CDR3 nucleotides: TGTGCCAGCAGCTACCCCAGAGGGCCCCAGCATTTT. Translation gives CASSYPRGPQHF.

The sample holds a few counts of this clone. V usage is TRBV6-5 and J usage is TRBJ1-5; possibly TRBD1 for D (6 bases). The CDR3 loop spans 13 amino acids. V was trimmed by 10 bases and J by 2 bases, leaving 12 bases between them. From germline, CDR1 is MNHEY and CDR2 SVGAGI. The CDR3 protein is CATQGHGNQPQHF. The CDR3 region has the DNA TGTGCCACTCAGGGGCACGGCAATCAGCCCCAGCATTTT.

Of note for this clone: Other nucleotide sequences from this sample produce the same CDR3. The chain recombines TRBV5-1 with TRBJ2-1, with D unclear. CDR3 length: 15 amino acids. Germline V gene sequence: CDR1 SGHRS, CDR2 YFSETQ. Trimming stripped 1 base from V and 0 bases from J, with 8 bases between. The CDR3 sequence is CASSLTGSSYNEQFF. The CDR3 DNA is TGCGCCAGCAGCTTGACCGGTAGCTCCTACAATGAGCAGTTCTTC.